One and the same sample provided the 32 T cell receptor beta chains below, sequenced in a study of CD8 T cells in ankylosing spondylitis. Overall study findings and caveats: What appeared characteristic of ankylosing spondylitis blood was a TCR beta motif of eight highly homologous variants.

A single record per CDR3 protein comes from TCRdb applying MiXCR to the 5' RACE reads. The table lists about 390,000 distinct CDR3 sequences, around 22% of them singletons. No antigen is known for these receptors. Sequencing used blood, either unsorted or a sorted T cell fraction (not recorded which). These receptors all stem from a male donor with ankylosing spondylitis.

This chain links TRBV6-1 with TRBJ2-7, with 7 bases matching TRBD1. Germline V gene data show CDR1 as MNHNS and CDR2 as SASEGT. Trimming took 2 bases from V and 4 from J; bases not matched to a gene: 8. The CDR3 loop spans 15 amino acids. As DNA, the CDR3 is TGTGCCAGCAGTGAACCCGGGACAGCCGAATACGAGCAGTACTTC. This translates into CASSEPGTAEYEQYF.

This clonotype was detected a few times. The chain is built from TRBV20-1 and TRBJ1-5; 9 positions agree with TRBD1. The CDR3 spans 14 residues. CDR1 is DFQATT, CDR2 SNEGSKA, per germline (reference sequence). V lost 1 base, J lost 7 bases, and 5 bases stayed unmatched. This CDR3 is CSARGDRAKQPQHF. CDR3 in DNA: TGCAGTGCTAGAGGGGACAGGGCAAAACAGCCCCAGCATTTT.

The rearrangement links TRBV28 to TRBJ2-3, with 9 positions matching TRBD2. This CDR3 is 16 amino acids long. V was pared by 5 bases and J by 0 bases, with 6 bases of the junction left unmatched. Germline V CDR1 and CDR2: MDHEN, SYDVKM. The chain's CDR3 is CASSLRAGGSTDTQYF. The CDR3 coding sequence is TGTGCCAGCAGTCTTCGAGCGGGAGGAAGCACAGATACGCAGTATTTT.

This clonotype was picked up many times. The rearrangement uses TRBV2 and TRBJ1-1, with TRBD1 identical over 7 bases. The CDR3 runs 16 residues. The V gene end was trimmed by 5 bases and the J gene end by 6 bases; junction bases not matched to a gene: 15. Germline CDR1 and CDR2: SNHLY and FYNNEI. The CDR3: CASSPNRGLVLAEAFF. For the CDR3, the DNA is TGTGCCAGCAGTCCCAACAGGGGTCTTGTTCTCGCTGAAGCTTTCTTT.

The genes are TRBV10-3 and TRBJ2-3; 9 bases are shared with TRBD1. Per germline, CDR1 ENHRY and CDR2 SYGVKD. The ends lost 10 bases at V and 2 bases at J; junction bases unmatched: 4. This CDR3 has 13 residues. In DNA, the CDR3 is TGTGCCACCGGGACAGGGAACACAGATACGCAGTATTTT. Encoded protein: CATGTGNTDTQYF.

This chain connects TRBV28 to TRBJ2-7; a possible D gene is TRBD1 (5 bases). Trimming pared 5 bases from V and 4 bases from J, leaving 18 bases between. The germline CDR1 and CDR2 sequences are MDHEN and SYDVKM. The CDR3 contains 15 residues. Written as DNA, the CDR3 is TGTGCCAGCAGTGAACCTAGACAGTACCTATACGAGCAGTACTTC. Amino acids: CASSEPRQYLYEQYF.

This rearrangement joins TRBV6-5 to TRBJ2-7; D not resolved. V lost 3 bases, J lost 2 bases, and 11 bases lay in between. The CDR3 is 14 residues long. CDR1 and CDR2 (germline): MNHEY, SVGAGI. The CDR3 coding sequence is TGTGCCAGCAGTTATTCTTTTTCGACCTACGAGCAGTACTTC. Translating gives CASSYSFSTYEQYF.

The genes are TRBV7-2 and TRBJ2-2, with D possibly being TRBD1 (6 bases). CDR1 is SGHTA, CDR2 FQGNSA, per germline. V shed 5 bases and J shed 3 bases, with 13 bases lying between them. The CDR3 spans 15 residues. The CDR3 DNA is TGTGCCAGCAGCCGAGCGGCAGGGGACACCGGGGAGCTGTTTTTT. As protein: CASSRAAGDTGELFF.

This chain links TRBV7-9 with TRBJ2-7; D gene ambiguous. The CDR3 extends over 14 amino acids. Germline loops: CDR1 SEHNR, CDR2 FQNEAQ (reference sequence). Trimming took off 5 bases at V and 5 bases at J, with 16 bases between the two ends. The CDR3, as DNA: TGTGCCAGCAGCCGAAAGCTTCGGAACGACGAGCAGTACTTC. This codes for CASSRKLRNDEQYF.

This clonotype was seen ten or more times. J is TRBJ2-7 and V is TRBV29-1; D unresolved. CDR1 is SQVTM, CDR2 ANQGSEA, per germline. V was clipped by 4 bases and J by 1 base, with 8 bases between them. The CDR3 has 12 amino acids. The CDR3 is CSVASQSYEQYF. CDR3 nucleotide sequence: TGCAGCGTTGCCTCCCAGTCCTACGAGCAGTACTTC.

This clonotype was recorded many times. The chain employs TRBV5-6 and TRBJ1-3; D ambiguous. Germline CDR1 and CDR2: SGHDT and YYEEEE. Trimming left V 1 base short and J 0 bases short, with 14 bases between. This CDR3 is 17 amino acids long. The CDR3 protein is CASSLPRGHSSGNTIYF. The CDR3 region has the DNA TGTGCCAGCAGCTTGCCGAGAGGGCACAGCTCTGGAAACACCATATATTTT.

This clonotype was seen a few times. The chain joins TRBV7-8 to TRBJ2-1, with D possibly matching TRBD2 (5 bases). V was trimmed by 4 bases and J by 2 bases, leaving 9 bases between them. Germline CDR1 reads SGHVS; CDR2 reads FQNEAQ. This CDR3 is 14 amino acids long. This chain's CDR3 is CASSSAGTYNEQFF. The CDR3 DNA follows: TGTGCCAGCAGCTCCGCCGGGACCTACAATGAGCAGTTCTTC. Based on the CDR3 plus reference TRBV7-8 and TRBJ2-1, the full variable domain is GAGVSQSPRYKVAKRGQDVALRCDPISGHVSLFWYQQALGQGPEFLTYFQNEAQLDKSGLPSDRFFAERPEGSVSTLKIQRTQQEDSAVYLCASSSAGTYNEQFFGPGTRLTVL.

This clonotype appeared a few times. The chain carries TRBV28 and TRBJ2-2; D gene ambiguous. From germline, CDR1 is MDHEN and CDR2 SYDVKM. Trimming removed 10 bases from V and 0 bases from J, with 12 bases in between. This CDR3 has 14 residues. The CDR3, as DNA: TGTGCCACCTACGGGCAGCCGAACACCGGGGAGCTGTTTTTT. It specifies CATYGQPNTGELFF.

V gene TRBV4-1 combines with J gene TRBJ2-2, with a possible D match to TRBD2 (5 bases). V was shortened by 5 bases and J by 2 bases, with 24 bases between the two germline ends. Per the germline V gene, CDR1 is MGHRA and CDR2 is YSYEKL. The CDR3 is 19 residues long. CDR3: CASSTPSPGGAPNTGELFF. The CDR3 bases are TGCGCCAGCAGCACACCATCCCCAGGAGGCGCCCCTAACACCGGGGAGCTGTTTTTT.

This clonotype was observed a handful of times. The gene calls are TRBV7-2 and TRBJ2-3, with D possibly called TRBD1 or TRBD2 (6 bases each). V lost 1 base to trimming and J lost 2 bases, with 10 bases between them. The CDR3 consists of 15 residues. Germline-derived CDR1 and CDR2 are SGHTA and FQGNSA. The CDR3 is CASSLVGGNTDTQYF. For the CDR3, the DNA is TGTGCCAGCAGCTTAGTAGGGGGGAACACAGATACGCAGTATTTT. Looking up the rest from reference TRBV7-2 and TRBJ2-3 gives the full variable domain: GAGVSQSPSNKVTEKGKDVELRCDPISGHTALYWYRQSLGQGLEFLIYFQGNSAPDKSGLPSDRFSAERTGGSVSTLTIQRTQQEDSAVYLCASSLVGGNTDTQYFGPGTRLTVL.

V and J are TRBV19 and TRBJ2-2; 7 bases are a match to TRBD2. From germline, CDR1 is LNHDA and CDR2 SQIVND (reference sequence). This CDR3 comprises 13 residues. V was clipped by 11 bases and J by 4 bases; unmatched bases: 7. CDR3 sequence: CAGGREITGELFF. CDR3 in DNA: TGTGCCGGTGGGCGGGAGATCACCGGGGAGCTGTTTTTT. The entire variable domain, with the rest obtained from reference TRBV19 and TRBJ2-2, is as follows: DGGITQSPKYLFRKEGQNVTLSCEQNLNHDAMYWYRQDPGQGLRLIYYSQIVNDFQKGDIAEGYSVSREKKESFPLTVTSAQKNPTAFYLCAGGREITGELFFGEGSRLTVL.

This clonotype was seen a few times. This chain links TRBV6-5 with TRBJ2-7; a possible D gene is TRBD2 (6 bases). This CDR3 spans 14 amino acids. In germline, CDR1 is MNHEY, CDR2 SVGAGI. Trimming left V 1 base short and J 5 bases short, with 12 bases between. Written as DNA, the CDR3 is TGTGCCAGCAGTTACTTCCCGGGGGAGCACGAGCAGTACTTC. Translating gives CASSYFPGEHEQYF.

This clonotype was picked up a small number of times. The chain has TRBV10-3 and TRBJ2-7; D is uncertain. This CDR3 has 11 residues. V was trimmed by 3 bases and J by 7 bases, leaving 7 bases between them. Germline V CDR1 and CDR2: ENHRY, SYGVKD. The CDR3 sequence is CAISDEEEQYF. In DNA form, the CDR3 reads TGTGCCATCAGTGACGAGGAGGAGCAGTACTTC.

CDR3 coding DNA: TGTGCCACCAGCAGAGATCGGGGCAGACCAAACATTCAGTACTTC. As protein: CATSRDRGRPNIQYF. The genes are TRBV15 and TRBJ2-4; D assignment may be TRBD1 or TRBD2 (5 bases each). This CDR3 region has 15 residues. Trimming took 0 bases from V and 6 from J, leaving 12 bases between them. CDR1 is LNHNV, CDR2 YYDKDF, per germline (reference sequence).

This chain links TRBV6-4 with TRBJ1-4; D call uncertain. This CDR3 contains 16 residues. Trimming took off 6 bases at V and 8 bases at J, with 22 bases between the two ends. CDR1 is MRHNA and CDR2 is SNTAGT in the germline V gene. The CDR3 loop is CASSPKSNTGYEKLFF. In DNA, the CDR3 is TGTGCCAGCAGCCCCAAATCGAACACGGGGTACGAAAAACTGTTTTTT.

This clonotype was seen a handful of times. V is TRBV3-1 and J is TRBJ2-7, with D possibly being TRBD2 (5 bases). V was pared by 0 bases and J by 8 bases, with 17 bases between. CDR3 size: 15 residues. Germline assignment: CDR1 LGHDT and CDR2 YNNKEL (reference sequence). The CDR3 region has the DNA TGTGCCAGCAGCCAAGATCGGACTCCCCTGGCGAAGCAGTACTTC. Translated, it gives CASSQDRTPLAKQYF.

The rearrangement uses TRBV29-1 and TRBJ2-5; D unresolved. The germline CDR1 and CDR2 sequences are SQVTM and ANQGSEA. Trimming stripped 7 bases from V and 2 bases from J, with 14 bases between. The CDR3 sequence is 13 residues long. Here the CDR3 reads CSAGYVLQETQYF. The CDR3 DNA sequence: TGCAGCGCCGGGTATGTGCTTCAAGAGACCCAGTACTTC.

This clonotype has a handful of counts. CDR3 DNA: TGCGCCAGCAGCCTGGGGCCCGCTTTTGAGCAGTACTTC. Its protein product is CASSLGPAFEQYF. The rearrangement links TRBV4-3 to TRBJ2-7; tentative D call: TRBD1 (5 bases). Trimming took off 4 bases at V and 7 bases at J, with 14 bases between the two ends. CDR1 and CDR2 from the germline V gene are LGHNA and YSLEER. This CDR3 spans 13 amino acids.

This clonotype has only a few counts. This sequence joins TRBV5-1 and TRBJ2-1; TRBD2 aligns across 10 bases. In germline, CDR1 is SGHRS, CDR2 YFSETQ. The junction had 12 bases not matched to a gene; V was cut back by 6 bases and J by 9 bases. The CDR3 covers 15 residues. CDR3: CASTWALAGGSEQFF. CDR3 bases: TGCGCCAGCACCTGGGCGTTAGCGGGAGGTAGTGAGCAGTTCTTC.

This clonotype was seen only a few times. The CDR3, as DNA: TGTGCCAGCAGCCAAGCCCACCACCCTGGACAGGCACTTAATGAAAAACTGTTTTTT. It encodes CASSQAHHPGQALNEKLFF. The chain employs TRBV4-2 and TRBJ1-4; 7 positions match TRBD1. Germline values: CDR1 LGHNA, CDR2 YNFKEQ. Trimming cost V 1 base and J 4 bases; bases outside gene matches: 15. There are 19 residues in the CDR3.

The sample holds a few counts of this clonotype. The CDR3 DNA reads as TGTGCCAGCAGTGAAGCTATCGGATCCCAGCATTTT. Translating gives CASSEAIGSQHF. The chain combines TRBV6-1 with TRBJ1-5; unclear D gene. The CDR3 consists of 12 residues. Trimming removed 0 bases at V and 11 bases at J, with 8 bases between. Per germline, CDR1 MNHNS and CDR2 SASEGT.

This clonotype was detected a few times. The chain is built from TRBV20-1 and TRBJ2-2; D gene uncertain. V lost 3 bases to trimming and J lost 6 bases, with 14 bases between them. Germline V CDR1 and CDR2: DFQATT, SNEGSKA (reference sequence). The CDR3 covers 14 residues. The CDR3 is CSARESVGAGELFF. The CDR3 DNA follows: TGCAGTGCTAGGGAAAGCGTTGGGGCCGGGGAGCTGTTTTTT.

The chain links TRBV7-3 to TRBJ2-3; D might be TRBD2 (6 bases). Trimming stripped 5 bases from V and 3 bases from J, with 12 bases between. The germline V gene has CDR1 SGHTA and CDR2 FQGTGA. This CDR3 region has 14 residues. CDR3 sequence: CASSPSGGTDTQYF. The CDR3 DNA reads as TGTGCCAGCAGCCCATCCGGGGGAACAGATACGCAGTATTTT.

The CDR3 is CASSDRTDFPGANVLTF. The CDR3 coding sequence is TGCGCCAGCAGCGATAGGACAGATTTCCCTGGGGCCAACGTCCTGACTTTC. V usage is TRBV5-1 and J usage is TRBJ2-6; a possible D gene is TRBD1 (6 bases). V lost 4 bases to trimming and J lost 2 bases, with 16 bases between them. Germline values: CDR1 SGHRS, CDR2 YFSETQ. The CDR3 loop spans 17 amino acids.

Details on this clonotype: Germline is not matched at one junction end, which may reflect a read error. The V gene is TRBV7-8, the J gene TRBJ2-7; no reliable D call. The CDR3 runs 12 residues. From germline, CDR1 is SGHVS and CDR2 FQNEAQ. CDR3 loop: CASSLDDTLVQF. In nucleotides, the CDR3 is TGTGCCAGCAGCTTAGATGACACTCTTGTTCAGTTC.

The chain couples TRBV15 to TRBJ1-2; D not certain. Germline assignment: CDR1 LNHNV and CDR2 YYDKDF (reference sequence). V was clipped by 0 bases and J by 4 bases, with 12 bases between them. The CDR3 totals 15 residues. The CDR3 bases are TGTGCCACCAGCAGAGATGTCGGACGGAGCTATGGCTACACCTTC. Translating gives CATSRDVGRSYGYTF.

The rearrangement joins TRBV21-1 to TRBJ2-4; the table gives TRBD2 as D, unverified against the DNA. TRBV21-1 counts as a pseudogene. The CDR3 spans 16 residues. The CDR3 here is CASTGGRTIAKNIQYF. The CDR3 nucleotides read TGTGCCAGCACCGGAGGGCGGACCATAGCCAAAAACATTCAGTACTTC.